This entry describes one TCR beta chain. The entry originates in a study of blood T cell repertoires in COVID-19. About the research overall: COVID-19 samples from acute and convalescent phases originated in the United States, Italy and Spain. T cells, B-cell-depleted T cells, or PBMCs supplied cDNA or gDNA.

Study processing details: Amplified reference gene primers provided the basis for estimating nucleated cell counts. This table comes from immunoSEQ multiplex PCR, and its TCRdb copy is limited to in-frame clones, with some not included. V and J calls and clone size are those listed in that table; D and trimming were worked out from the DNA. The table has 180,000 or so clones, approximately 88% seen once. The TCR was taken from a woman aged 40 to 49 with COVID-19, enrolled during active disease. The sequenced sample consisted of peripheral blood.

DNA for the CDR3: TGCGCCAGCAGCTTGGCCGCACAGGGGGGATACAATGAGCAGTTCTTC. Translating it yields CASSLAAQGGYNEQFF. The chain carries TRBV5-1 and TRBJ2-1; TRBD1 matches at 8 bases. The CDR3 covers 16 residues. The junction had 6 bases not matched to a gene; V was cut back by 0 bases and J by 4 bases. CDR1 is SGHRS, CDR2 YFSETQ, per germline.